Below are 21 T cell receptor beta chains sequenced from a single sample in a study of blood T cell repertoires in COVID-19. The table came from immunoSEQ multiplex PCR; TCRdb's copy has only in-frame clones and leaves some out. The sample records about 210,000 clones, more than 65% being singletons. Sequencing was done on a sample of peripheral blood. Receptors were obtained from a man aged 50-59 years with active or convalescent COVID-19.

The CDR3 region is CSVGRGNQPQHF. The CDR3 nucleotides read TGCAGCGTTGGACGGGGGAATCAGCCCCAGCATTTT. The chain has TRBV29-1 and TRBJ1-5, with a possible D match to TRBD1 (5 bases). The CDR3 loop spans 12 amino acids. Per the germline V gene, CDR1 is SQVTM and CDR2 is ANQGSEA. Trimming shortened V by 4 bases and J by 4 bases, and 8 bases separated the two germline ends. The full variable domain, in which reference TRBV29-1 and TRBJ1-5 provide the parts outside the CDR3, is SAVISQKPSRDICQRGTSLTIQCQVDSQVTMMFWYRQQPGQSLTLIATANQGSEATYESGFVIDKFPISRPNLTFSTLTVSNMSPEDSSIYLCSVGRGNQPQHFGDGTRLSIL.

The V gene is TRBV2, the J gene TRBJ2-1, with D perhaps matching TRBD2 (5 bases). Germline CDR1 and CDR2: SNHLY and FYNNEI. The V end was cut by 1 base, the J end by 7 bases, with 11 bases between. The length of the CDR3 is 14 residues. CDR3 sequence (DNA): TGTGCCAGCAGTGAAGAACTAGTTTCAAATGAGCAGTTCTTC. Its protein product is CASSEELVSNEQFF.

The chain combines TRBV7-2 with TRBJ2-1; a weak D match, TRBD2 (5 bases). Per the germline V gene, CDR1 is SGHTA and CDR2 is FQGNSA. Between the trimmed V and J ends, which lost 4 bases and 7 bases, there was a span of 17 bases. The CDR3 is made up of 15 amino acids. CDR3 region: CASSYGRPRKNEQFF. In DNA form, the CDR3 reads TGTGCCAGCAGCTATGGGAGACCTCGCAAAAATGAGCAGTTCTTC.

This clone showed up just once. The gene calls are TRBV12-3 or TRBV12-4 and TRBJ2-7, with 11 bases lining up with TRBD1. The CDR3 covers 13 residues. Trimming removed 5 bases from V and 4 bases from J; junction bases left unmatched: 1. The CDR3 sequence: CASSRDRGYEQYF. CDR3 coding DNA: TGTGCCAGCAGTCGGGACAGGGGGTACGAGCAGTACTTC.

The gene calls are TRBV7-6 and TRBJ2-3; 12 nucleotides match TRBD2. The length of the CDR3 is 16 residues. The junction had 7 bases not matched to a gene; V was cut back by 5 bases and J by 4 bases. Germline lookup yields CDR1 SGHVS and CDR2 FNYEAQ. For the CDR3, the DNA is TGTGCCAGCAGCCTTCCGACTAGCGGGAGATCAGATACGCAGTATTTT. Its protein is CASSLPTSGRSDTQYF. The full variable domain, with the rest looked up from reference TRBV7-6 and TRBJ2-3, is GAGVSQSPRYKVTKRGQDVALRCDPISGHVSLYWYRQALGQGPEFLTYFNYEAQQDKSGLPNDRFSAERPEGSISTLTIQRTEQRDSAMYRCASSLPTSGRSDTQYFGPGTRLTVL.

The chain combines TRBV7-2 with TRBJ2-7; 9 bases match TRBD2. Trimming took 2 bases from V and 1 from J; bases not matched to a gene: 0. The CDR3 has 14 amino acids. Germline V gene lookup returns CDR1 SGHTA and CDR2 FQGNSA. The CDR3: CASSLLAGSYEQYF. The CDR3 coding sequence is TGTGCCAGCAGCTTACTAGCGGGATCCTACGAGCAGTACTTC.

Notes on this clone: Additional DNA sequences in this sample encode the identical CDR3. The V call is TRBV7-9, the J call TRBJ1-2, with 7 bases that match TRBD1. CDR3 size: 12 residues. Germline CDR1 is SEHNR and CDR2 is FQNEAQ (reference sequence). J gave up 3 bases and V 8 bases, and 3 bases lay outside the gene matches. CDR3 amino acids: CASSGQDYGYTF. CDR3 in DNA: TGTGCCAGCTCCGGACAGGACTATGGCTACACCTTC.

The chain recombines TRBV27 with TRBJ2-3, with TRBD1 identical over 8 bases. The V and J ends lost 9 bases and 1 base, in that order; junction bases with no gene match: 12. Germline V CDR1 and CDR2: MNHEY, SMNVEV (reference sequence). The CDR3 contains 16 residues. CDR3 DNA: TGTGCCAGTGGGATTAGACAGGGGCTCCGCACAGATACGCAGTATTTT. Amino acid sequence: CASGIRQGLRTDTQYF.

The chain uses TRBV24-1 and TRBJ2-3; 10 nucleotides align to TRBD2. V shed 3 bases and J 0 bases; nucleotides not matched to a gene: 5. The CDR3 extends over 17 amino acids. The germline V gene has CDR1 KGHDR and CDR2 SFDVKD. In DNA form, the CDR3 reads TGTGCCACCAGTGATACTAGCGGGACTTCTAGCACAGATACGCAGTATTTT. Protein: CATSDTSGTSSTDTQYF.

The chain is built from TRBV6-5 and TRBJ1-1; D remains ambiguous. V lost 2 bases and J lost 2, with 6 bases in between. This CDR3 has 13 amino acids. Germline V gene sequence: CDR1 MNHEY, CDR2 SVGAGI. The CDR3 loop is CASSYQVNTEAFF. DNA for the CDR3: TGTGCCAGCAGTTACCAGGTAAACACTGAAGCTTTCTTT.

The chain is built from TRBV4-3 and TRBJ2-2; D is perhaps TRBD2 (5 bases). There are 13 residues in the CDR3. With 1 base removed from V and 5 bases from J, the gap between germline ends came to 5 bases. In germline, CDR1 is LGHNA, CDR2 YSLEER. The CDR3 DNA follows: TGCGCCAGCAGCCAAGCGGGGACCGGGGAGCTGTTTTTT. Protein: CASSQAGTGELFF.

J is TRBJ1-2 and V is TRBV6-6, with 11 bases matching TRBD1. This CDR3 contains 13 residues. J lost 8 bases, V lost 4 bases, and 3 bases had no gene match. The germline V gene has CDR1 MNHNY and CDR2 SVGAGI (reference sequence). The CDR3 is CASSSDRGRGYTF. The CDR3 region has the DNA TGTGCCAGCAGTTCGGACAGGGGGCGGGGCTACACCTTC.

This clone came up a few times. The chain recombines TRBV10-3 with TRBJ1-1; 7 bases match TRBD1. CDR1 and CDR2 (germline): ENHRY, SYGVKD. Trimming at V came to 4 bases and at J to 5 bases, leaving 4 bases not matched to a gene. The CDR3 is 13 amino acids. The CDR3 region has the DNA TGTGCCATCAGTGGACCAGGGGGAACTGAAGCTTTCTTT. The encoded protein is CAISGPGGTEAFF.

The chain joins TRBV9 to TRBJ2-1; 8 nucleotides match TRBD2. Germline V lookup: CDR1 SGDLS, CDR2 YYNGEE. The junction had 9 bases not matched to a gene; V was cut back by 3 bases and J by 10 bases. The CDR3 is 14 residues long. The CDR3 protein is CASSAYSGTREQFF. CDR3 in DNA: TGTGCCAGCAGCGCCTATAGCGGGACGCGAGAGCAGTTCTTC.

This chain links TRBV5-1 with TRBJ2-2; a weak D match, TRBD1 (6 bases). The V and J ends lost 4 bases and 9 bases respectively, with 13 bases between them. Per germline, CDR1 SGHRS and CDR2 YFSETQ. This CDR3 region has 13 residues. The CDR3 loop reads CASSPTGGRELFF. CDR3 coding DNA: TGCGCCAGCAGCCCCACTGGGGGCCGGGAGCTGTTTTTT.

The CDR3 protein is CASSLITNTEAFF. In DNA, the CDR3 is TGTGCCAGCAGCCTGATTACAAACACTGAAGCTTTCTTT. The V and J genes are TRBV7-2 and TRBJ1-1, with D unclear. V lost 5 bases and J lost 2, with 9 bases in between. CDR1 is SGHTA and CDR2 is FQGNSA in the germline V gene. This CDR3 has 13 residues.

This rearrangement joins TRBV4-1 to TRBJ2-7; 11 bases are a match to TRBD2. Germline CDR1 is MGHRA and CDR2 is YSYEKL. V lost 0 bases, J lost 4 bases, and 11 bases stayed unmatched. CDR3 length equals 18 residues. The CDR3 DNA reads as TGCGCCAGCAGCCAAGATCCAATCGGGGTAGCGGGAGGGTACGAGCAGTACTTC. Residues: CASSQDPIGVAGGYEQYF.

V and J are TRBV6-1 and TRBJ1-1, with D possibly being TRBD1 (5 bases). This CDR3 is built from 14 residues. Trimming cost V 3 bases and J 1 base, with 9 bases left between them. In germline, CDR1 is MNHNS, CDR2 SASEGT. CDR3 coding DNA: TGTGCCAGCAGTGACCAGGGTTCGAACACTGAAGCTTTCTTT. It encodes CASSDQGSNTEAFF.

This rearrangement joins TRBV5-4 to TRBJ2-3, with D hard to call. Germline V gene data show CDR1 as SGHNT and CDR2 as YYREEE (reference sequence). The CDR3 consists of 14 residues. V was shortened by 9 bases and J by 0 bases, with 14 bases between the two germline ends. CDR3 sequence reads: CAIQRDASTDTQYF. CDR3 bases: TGTGCCATCCAGCGAGACGCGAGCACAGATACGCAGTATTTT.

The chain carries TRBV28 and TRBJ1-1; D perhaps matches TRBD1 (6 bases). The CDR3 has 14 amino acids. Trimming took off 2 bases at V and 5 bases at J, with 12 bases between the two ends. Germline V gene sequence: CDR1 MDHEN, CDR2 SYDVKM. DNA for the CDR3: TGTGCCAGCAGTTTAGGGGGCAAAGGGACTGAAGCTTTCTTT. Protein sequence: CASSLGGKGTEAFF.

The rearrangement uses TRBV9 and TRBJ2-7; a possible D gene is TRBD2 (8 bases). Trimming shortened V by 0 bases and J by 3 bases, and 13 bases separated the two germline ends. Germline V gene sequence: CDR1 SGDLS, CDR2 YYNGEE. This CDR3 is 15 amino acids long. CDR3 DNA sequence: TGTGCCAGCAGCGTAGCAGGGGGACTAGACTACGAGCAGTACTTC. It yields the protein CASSVAGGLDYEQYF.